This T cell receptor beta chain was profiled in a study of patients and donors after allogeneic stem cell transplantation. This clonotype was observed a few times. TCRdb analysed the RT-PCR reads with MiXCR anew, one entry per CDR3 protein. The sample consists of more than 150,000 distinct CDR3 sequences, approximately 41% of them appearing once. The V and J ends lost 3 bases and 4 bases respectively, with 4 bases between them. The CDR3 spans 11 residues. The clonotype originates from a human donor who was either an allogeneic HSCT recipient or a stem cell or donor lymphocyte infusion donor (not recorded which). It is not recorded whose cells these are; they may come from a transplant donor. The sequenced material came from blood, either unsorted or a sorted T cell fraction (not recorded which). The V and J genes are TRBV12-3 or TRBV12-4 and TRBJ2-7; D gene uncertain. The CDR3 DNA reads TGTGCCAGCAGTTTGTTGTACGAGCAGTACTTC. Translation gives CASSLLYEQYF.